The source of this T cell receptor beta chain is a study of CD8+CD57+ T cells in acquired aplastic anemia. The overall study: Roughly 3.2 ug was the average amount of DNA from sorted CD4+ and CD8+ cells.

Study findings and constraints: Researchers reported that CD8+ Simpson's diversity was not significantly different in patients versus controls. Common to patients and controls were twenty-nine CD8+ CDR3 sequences.

Genomic DNA was employed as the template in profiling TCR beta VDJ and CDR3. TCRdb re-derived calls from the reads in MiXCR, one entry per CDR3 protein. Of about 190,000 distinct CDR3 sequences listed, 64% are singletons. A note on this clonotype: Its antigen is undetermined. Lacking the conserved final phenylalanine or tryptophan, this CDR3 likely reflects a read error.

Trimming removed 6 bases from V and 4 bases from J, with 18 bases in between. Germline loops: CDR1 SGHTA, CDR2 FQGNSA. The CDR3 is made up of 15 amino acids. The V and J genes are TRBV7-2 and TRBJ1-2; perhaps TRBD1 as D (6 bases). Sequencing input: sorted CD4+, CD8+, or CD8+CD57+ T cells (not recorded which) from PBMCs. The TCR originated in a human donor with severe aplastic anemia or a healthy control (not recorded which). CDR3 in DNA: TGTGCCAGCAGTCCTTTACAGGGATCTAGCTATGGCTACACCTCC. Amino acids: CASSPLQGSSYGYTS.